This T cell receptor beta chain was identified during a study of cytomegalovirus exposure and HLA in healthy donors. A multiplex PCR was run with 60 Vbeta primers and 13 Jbeta primers. The data were produced by immunoSEQ multiplex PCR, yet TCRdb's version contains in-frame clones alone and is incomplete. The top ten clones hold about 1.4% of a sample with over 150,000 clones, around 80% of them seen once. V lost 3 bases and J lost 10; bases outside the gene matches: 10. This CDR3 comprises 14 residues. Germline CDR1 is MNHEY and CDR2 is SMNVEV (reference sequence). A remark on this clone: Its antigen is not identified.

Whole-study findings and limits: Whilst most TCR sequences proved rare, a subset of public TCRs occurred across many donors. From TCR beta sequences, most subjects' HLA-A and HLA-B alleles were reportedly predicted accurately.

Sequencing was carried out using PBMCs. The clonotype comes from a woman in her twenties or thirties in good health and CMV-seropositive. The gene calls are TRBV27 and TRBJ2-3; TRBD1 matches at 7 bases. This CDR3 is CASSLGPDRVPQYF. In DNA form, the CDR3 reads TGTGCCAGCAGTTTGGGGCCTGACAGGGTTCCGCAGTATTTT.